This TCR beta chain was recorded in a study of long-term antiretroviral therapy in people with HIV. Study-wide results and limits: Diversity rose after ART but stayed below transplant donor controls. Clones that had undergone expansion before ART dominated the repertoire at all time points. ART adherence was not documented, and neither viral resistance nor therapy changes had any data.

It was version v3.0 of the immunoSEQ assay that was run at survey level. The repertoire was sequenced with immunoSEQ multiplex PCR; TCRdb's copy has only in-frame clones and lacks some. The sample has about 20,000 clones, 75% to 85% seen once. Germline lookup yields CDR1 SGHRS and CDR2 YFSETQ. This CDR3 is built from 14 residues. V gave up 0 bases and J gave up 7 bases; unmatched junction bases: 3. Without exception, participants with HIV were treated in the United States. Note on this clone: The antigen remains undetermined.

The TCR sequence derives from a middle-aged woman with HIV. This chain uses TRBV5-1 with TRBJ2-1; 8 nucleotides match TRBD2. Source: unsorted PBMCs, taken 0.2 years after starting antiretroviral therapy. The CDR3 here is CASSLGAGANEQFF. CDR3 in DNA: TGCGCCAGCAGCTTGGGAGCGGGAGCGAATGAGCAGTTCTTC.